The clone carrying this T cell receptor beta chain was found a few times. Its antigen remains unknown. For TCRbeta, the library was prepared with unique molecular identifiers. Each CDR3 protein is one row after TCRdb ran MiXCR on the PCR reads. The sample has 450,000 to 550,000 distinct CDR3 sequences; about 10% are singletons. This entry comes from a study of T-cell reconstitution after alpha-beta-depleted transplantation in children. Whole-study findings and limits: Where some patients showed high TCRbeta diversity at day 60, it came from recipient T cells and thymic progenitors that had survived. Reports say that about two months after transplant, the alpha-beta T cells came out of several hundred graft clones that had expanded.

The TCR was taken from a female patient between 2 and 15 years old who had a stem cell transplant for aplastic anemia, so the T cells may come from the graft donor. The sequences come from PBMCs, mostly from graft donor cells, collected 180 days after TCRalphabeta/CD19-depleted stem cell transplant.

CDR3 region: CASSPGKKETQYF. In DNA, the CDR3 is TGTGCCAGCAGCCCGGGAAAAAAGGAGACCCAGTACTTC. J is TRBJ2-5 and V is TRBV7-9; TRBD2 is a possible D gene (5 bases). CDR3 length: 13 amino acids. The V and J ends lost 5 bases and 5 bases respectively, with 12 bases between them. Germline CDR1 SEHNR, CDR2 FQNEAQ (reference sequence).